Given below is one T cell receptor beta chain in context. The method was immunoSEQ multiplex PCR; TCRdb's version includes in-frame clones alone and lacks a portion of them. The data hold approximately 70,000 clones, with 82% observed a single time. The V gene's germline CDR1 is SGHTA and CDR2 FQGNSA. V was cut by 1 base and J by 5 bases, with 11 bases left in between. The CDR3 is 14 residues long. This sample was included in a study of OX40 agonist ivuxolimab in advanced cancers. V gene TRBV7-2 combines with J gene TRBJ1-2, with D possibly matching TRBD1 (6 bases). The origin of this receptor is an adult with an advanced solid tumor such as melanoma, head and neck, liver or kidney cancer. Sequences were derived from CD4+ or CD8+ T cells sorted from blood, sampled in a trial of the OX40 agonist ivuxolimab. The CDR3 region is CASSLDREAYGYTF. CDR3 in DNA: TGTGCCAGCAGCTTAGACAGGGAAGCTTATGGCTACACCTTC.